This T cell receptor (beta chain) was sequenced during a study of control samples from healthy donors and cancer patients. The method was immunoSEQ multiplex PCR; TCRdb's version includes in-frame clones alone and lacks a portion of them. The table records approximately 150,000 clones, about 94% of them present only once. Deletions cut 4 bases from V and 1 base from J, with 8 bases between. The CDR3 length is 14 residues. Germline V CDR1 and CDR2: SGHRS, YFSETQ. This receptor was identified in a man in his fifties or sixties with colorectal cancer. This chain connects TRBV5-1 to TRBJ2-2, with a tentative D call TRBD1 (6 bases). Sample: PBMCs. CDR3 coding DNA: TGCGCCAGCAGCCAGGGACAGAACACCGGGGAGCTGTTTTTT. Amino acids: CASSQGQNTGELFF.